One and the same sample provided the 27 T cell receptor beta chains below, sequenced in a study of blood T cell repertoires in COVID-19. Sequencing was performed with immunoSEQ multiplex PCR; in TCRdb, only in-frame clones are kept and a portion is missing. The data contain about 130,000 clones, around 86% of them singletons. Sequencing input: peripheral blood. The receptors derive from an older man with active or convalescent COVID-19.

The V gene is TRBV3-1 (or the pseudogene TRBV3-2), the J gene TRBJ2-7, with D maybe TRBD1 (5 bases). The V gene lost 4 bases and the J gene lost 6 bases, with 10 bases spanning the gap. The V gene's germline CDR1 is LGHDT and CDR2 YNNKEL (reference sequence). The CDR3 runs to 12 residues. Here the CDR3 reads CASSRRVSEQYF. DNA of the CDR3: TGTGCCAGCAGCCGCAGGGTATCCGAGCAGTACTTC.

This clone appeared once. This chain connects TRBV19 to TRBJ2-3; maybe TRBD2 (7 bases). Germline loops: CDR1 LNHDA, CDR2 SQIVND (reference sequence). Trimming pared 7 bases from V and 0 bases from J, leaving 17 bases between. The CDR3 extends over 16 amino acids. The CDR3 region has the DNA TGTGCCAGTACTGGGGGGGGCGGTACTAGCACAGATACGCAGTATTTT. It codes for CASTGGGGTSTDTQYF.

Only a few counts were recorded for this clone. The chain combines TRBV15 with TRBJ2-7; 9 bases align to TRBD2. CDR1 is LNHNV, CDR2 YYDKDF, per germline (reference sequence). CDR3 length: 16 residues. Unmatched junction bases numbered 6, after V lost 0 bases and J lost 3 bases. The CDR3 nucleotides read TGTGCCACCAGCAGAGATATAACTAGCGGGTACTACGAGCAGTACTTC. Amino acid sequence: CATSRDITSGYYEQYF. Looking up the rest from reference TRBV15 and TRBJ2-7 gives the full variable domain: DAMVIQNPRYQVTQFGKPVTLSCSQTLNHNVMYWYQQKSSQAPKLLFHYYDKDFNNEADTPDNFQSRRPNTSFCFLDIRSPGLGDTAMYLCATSRDITSGYYEQYFGPGTRLTVT.

This clone appeared a single time. This sequence joins TRBV9 and TRBJ2-2; 8 bases line up with TRBD2. The germline gives CDR1 SGDLS, CDR2 YYNGEE. Losses at the gene ends were 5 bases for V and 4 bases for J; bases not matched to a gene: 4. The CDR3 is 14 residues long. The CDR3 here is CASRLAGSTGELFF. The CDR3 DNA reads as TGTGCCAGCAGATTAGCGGGGAGCACCGGGGAGCTGTTTTTT. The variable domain in full, with the rest retrieved from reference TRBV9 and TRBJ2-2, is DSGVTQTPKHLITATGQRVTLRCSPRSGDLSVYWYQQSLDQGLQFLIQYYNGEERAKGNILERFSAQQFPDLHSELNLSSLELGDSALYFCASRLAGSTGELFFGEGSRLTVL.

V is TRBV28 and J is TRBJ1-1; D might be TRBD1 (5 bases). The CDR3 length is 15 residues. CDR1 is MDHEN and CDR2 is SYDVKM in the germline V gene. The germline V and J ends were trimmed by 5 bases and 11 bases, with 24 bases remaining between them. CDR3 amino acids: CASSNPGVQSQAAFF. The DNA of the CDR3 is TGTGCCAGCAGTAACCCGGGGGTCCAAAGCCAGGCGGCTTTCTTT.

The chain carries TRBV5-4 and TRBJ2-7, with D maybe TRBD2 (6 bases). The CDR3 has 15 residues. In germline, CDR1 is SGHNT, CDR2 YYREEE (reference sequence). Trimming cost V 0 bases and J 2 bases, with 12 bases left between them. CDR3 in amino acids: CASSLEVGGPYEQYF. The CDR3 nucleotides are TGTGCCAGCAGCTTGGAAGTGGGGGGTCCCTACGAGCAGTACTTC. The variable domain in full, completed from reference TRBV5-4 and TRBJ2-7, reads ETGVTQSPTHLIKTRGQQVTLRCSSQSGHNTVSWYQQALGQGPQFIFQYYREEENGRGNFPPRFSGLQFPNYSSELNVNALELDDSALYLCASSLEVGGPYEQYFGPGTRLTVT.

The rearrangement joins TRBV7-6 to TRBJ1-5; TRBD1 matches at 7 bases. CDR1 SGHVS and CDR2 FNYEAQ come from the germline V gene. The CDR3 consists of 14 residues. V was clipped by 5 bases and J by 4 bases; unmatched bases: 5. CDR3 sequence: CASSATGFNQPQHF. Written as DNA, the CDR3 is TGTGCCAGCAGCGCGACAGGGTTTAATCAGCCCCAGCATTTT.

The chain has TRBV15 and TRBJ2-2; D remains unclear. The CDR3 is 15 residues long. The germline V and J ends were trimmed by 2 bases and 7 bases, with 14 bases remaining between them. From germline, CDR1 is LNHNV and CDR2 YYDKDF (reference sequence). In DNA, the CDR3 is TGTGCCACCAGCAGAACGACGGTAGCTGGCGGGGAGCTGTTTTTT. Translating it yields CATSRTTVAGGELFF.

The chain joins TRBV7-9 to TRBJ2-5; no clear D gene. Looked up from germline, CDR1 is SEHNR and CDR2 is FQNEAQ (reference sequence). The CDR3 loop spans 11 amino acids. V shed 5 bases and J shed 4 bases, with 5 bases lying between them. CDR3 sequence: CASSPRETQYF. CDR3 nucleotide sequence: TGTGCCAGCAGCCCTAGAGAGACCCAGTACTTC.

This clone was seen many times. The V and J genes are TRBV18 and TRBJ1-6; no clear D. V lost 3 bases, J lost 8 bases, and 8 bases lay in between. This CDR3 has 13 residues. Germline V CDR1 and CDR2: KGHSH, LQKENI. CDR3 residues: CASSPVSDSPLHF. The CDR3 nucleotides read TGTGCCAGCTCACCCGTGTCCGATTCACCCCTCCACTTT.

This rearrangement joins TRBV4-1 to TRBJ1-2; possibly TRBD1 for D (6 bases). The CDR3 totals 19 residues. From germline, CDR1 is MGHRA and CDR2 YSYEKL. V lost 0 bases, J lost 4 bases, and 24 bases lay in between. The CDR3 protein is CASSQDWAVGTPMSYGYTF. The CDR3 nucleotides read TGCGCCAGCAGCCAAGATTGGGCAGTGGGGACACCGATGTCCTATGGCTACACCTTC.

This clone was counted a single time. The V and J genes are TRBV4-3 and TRBJ2-1, with 7 bases that match TRBD2. The ends lost 0 bases at V and 1 base at J; junction bases unmatched: 12. The CDR3 loop spans 19 amino acids. The germline V gene has CDR1 LGHNA and CDR2 YSLEER. The CDR3 here is CASSQDPAGTKYSYNEQFF. In DNA form, the CDR3 reads TGCGCCAGCAGCCAAGATCCAGCGGGAACCAAGTATTCCTACAATGAGCAGTTCTTC.

The chain joins TRBV11-2 to TRBJ2-7, with D possibly being TRBD2 (6 bases). Between the trimmed V and J ends, which lost 6 bases and 6 bases, there was a span of 18 bases. The CDR3 covers 14 residues. Germline V CDR1 and CDR2: SGHAT, FQNNGV. CDR3 in amino acids: CASRLRMGGGEQYF. DNA for the CDR3: TGTGCCAGCAGATTACGTATGGGGGGTGGCGAGCAGTACTTC.

The V call is TRBV30, the J call TRBJ2-7, with 10 bases that match TRBD2. CDR1 GTSNPN and CDR2 SVGIG come from the germline V gene (reference sequence). The CDR3 extends over 13 amino acids. CDR3 in amino acids: CAYASGRPYEQYF. In DNA form, the CDR3 reads TGTGCTTACGCTAGCGGGAGACCCTACGAGCAGTACTTC.

The V call is TRBV6-2 or TRBV6-3, the J call TRBJ2-1; 11 bases agree with TRBD2. This CDR3 comprises 15 residues. Per germline, CDR1 MNHEY and CDR2 SVGEGT. V gave up 4 bases and J gave up 7 bases; unmatched junction bases: 6. CDR3 DNA sequence: TGTGCCAGCAGTTCGTTTAGCGGGGGGGCAAATGAGCAGTTCTTC. This sequence encodes CASSSFSGGANEQFF.

This chain joins TRBV6-2 or TRBV6-3 and TRBJ2-3; 9 nucleotides line up with TRBD1. The trim removed 6 bases at V and 9 bases at J, leaving 13 bases unmatched. Germline V gives CDR1 MNHEY, CDR2 SVGEGT. This CDR3 has 15 residues. This chain's CDR3 is CASSPDRQGGETQYF. CDR3 nucleotides: TGTGCCAGCAGCCCTGATCGACAGGGGGGAGAGACGCAGTATTTT.

The rearrangement links TRBV3-1 (or the pseudogene TRBV3-2) to TRBJ1-6; 8 positions agree with TRBD1. Losses at the gene ends were 1 base for V and 6 bases for J; bases not matched to a gene: 11. Germline values: CDR1 LGHDT, CDR2 YNNKEL (reference sequence). The CDR3 is made up of 18 amino acids. Here the CDR3 DNA reads TGTGCCAGCAGCCAAGCGGGGGGAGGACAGGGTCGTAATTCACCCCTCCACTTT. Translating it yields CASSQAGGGQGRNSPLHF.

The chain couples TRBV7-3 to TRBJ1-1; D unresolved. Trimming removed 4 bases at V and 0 bases at J, with 12 bases between. The CDR3 has 15 residues. Germline CDR1 and CDR2: SGHTA and FQGTGA. DNA of the CDR3: TGTGCCAGCAGCTCCTCCGGTCGCATGAACACTGAAGCTTTCTTT. It codes for CASSSSGRMNTEAFF.

This chain links TRBV5-4 with TRBJ2-1, with 8 positions matching TRBD2. This CDR3 contains 15 residues. The J segment lost 2 bases and the V segment lost 1 base, leaving 2 bases of the junction unmatched. Germline-derived CDR1 and CDR2 are SGHNT and YYREEE (reference sequence). As DNA, the CDR3 is TGTGCCAGCAGCTTGAGCGGGGGTGCCTACAATGAGCAGTTCTTC. Its translation: CASSLSGGAYNEQFF.

V usage is TRBV7-9 and J usage is TRBJ2-5, with D possibly matching TRBD1 (6 bases). V dropped 5 bases and J dropped 4 bases, with 23 bases sitting between them. There are 17 residues in the CDR3. Germline V CDR1 and CDR2: SEHNR, FQNEAQ (reference sequence). CDR3 DNA: TGTGCCAGCAGCCCCACTATAATAACGGCCAGGGGAGAGACCCAGTACTTC. Amino acids: CASSPTIITARGETQYF.

V and J are TRBV5-4 and TRBJ2-2; D is perhaps TRBD2 (7 bases). The length of the CDR3 is 16 residues. CDR1 is SGHNT and CDR2 is YYREEE in the germline V gene (reference sequence). V was pared by 0 bases and J by 1 base, with 10 bases between. Written as DNA, the CDR3 is TGTGCCAGCAGCTTGGCCGGGGGGCAGAACACCGGGGAGCTGTTTTTT. Amino acid sequence: CASSLAGGQNTGELFF.

In its sample, this clone was seen a few times. The chain links TRBV28 to TRBJ1-1, with D hard to call. The CDR3 has 16 amino acids. Germline CDR1 reads MDHEN; CDR2 reads SYDVKM. Between the trimmed V and J ends, which lost 6 bases and 9 bases, there was a span of 26 bases. The CDR3 reads CASRPTVSPRGRQAFF. The CDR3 DNA sequence: TGTGCCAGCAGGCCTACAGTCAGCCCCCGAGGGCGCCAAGCTTTCTTT.

In its sample, this clone was seen a few times. The chain carries TRBV6-1 and TRBJ1-2; unclear D gene. The CDR3 is 15 residues long. Germline-derived CDR1 and CDR2 are MNHNS and SASEGT. V lost 0 bases and J lost 4, with 12 bases in between. The CDR3 here is CASSEAEGVSYGYTF. DNA for the CDR3: TGTGCCAGCAGTGAAGCGGAGGGAGTGAGCTATGGCTACACCTTC.

V and J are TRBV5-4 and TRBJ1-3, with D tentatively TRBD1 (5 bases). The V and J ends lost 1 base and 2 bases respectively, with 10 bases between them. Germline V gene sequence: CDR1 SGHNT, CDR2 YYREEE (reference sequence). The CDR3 extends over 15 amino acids. Written as DNA, the CDR3 is TGTGCCAGCAGCTTGAAGCAGGGCCCTGGAAACACCATATATTTT. Translated: CASSLKQGPGNTIYF.

The chain has TRBV5-4 and TRBJ1-2, with 9 bases matching TRBD1. The J segment lost 6 bases and the V segment lost 0 bases, leaving 3 bases of the junction unmatched. CDR3 size: 14 residues. CDR1 SGHNT and CDR2 YYREEE come from the germline V gene (reference sequence). Here the CDR3 DNA reads TGTGCCAGCAGCTTGGCCGACAGGGGGAATGGCTACACCTTC. As protein: CASSLADRGNGYTF.

The chain recombines TRBV5-1 with TRBJ2-3; maybe TRBD1 (6 bases). CDR3 length: 15 amino acids. The V and J ends lost 0 bases and 3 bases respectively, with 11 bases between them. Germline CDR1 SGHRS, CDR2 YFSETQ. The CDR3 DNA reads as TGCGCCAGCAGCTTGGGCAGGGGACGAACAGATACGCAGTATTTT. Translating gives CASSLGRGRTDTQYF. The full variable domain, its missing parts supplied by reference TRBV5-1 and TRBJ2-3, is KAGVTQTPRYLIKTRGQQVTLSCSPISGHRSVSWYQQTPGQGLQFLFEYFSETQRNKGNFPGRFSGRQFSNSRSEMNVSTLELGDSALYLCASSLGRGRTDTQYFGPGTRLTVL.

The chain uses TRBV7-2 and TRBJ2-5; the D gene is possibly TRBD1 (6 bases). V lost 5 bases and J lost 2, with 9 bases in between. The CDR3 runs 13 residues. Germline V lookup: CDR1 SGHTA, CDR2 FQGNSA. The CDR3 DNA sequence: TGTGCCAGCAGCGAGAGGGGGCAAGAGACCCAGTACTTC. This translates into CASSERGQETQYF.